This T cell receptor (beta chain) was documented in a study of T cell responses to AZD1222 COVID-19 vaccine. Sequencing used immunoSEQ multiplex PCR; TCRdb keeps in-frame clones, though not all of them. The sample shows 150,000 to 200,000 clones, about 90% of them seen only once. CDR3 length: 16 amino acids. The V gene's germline CDR1 is MDHEN and CDR2 SYDVKM. V shed 6 bases and J shed 2 bases, with 17 bases lying between them. This sample comprised peripheral blood, obtained 28 days after the second AZD1222 dose. J is TRBJ2-1 and V is TRBV28; D gene unclear. The clonotype comes from an adult who received the AZD1222 COVID-19 vaccine. The DNA for the CDR3 is TGTGCCAGCAGCTTAGGTCAGCGACGAACCTACAATGAGCAGTTCTTC. Protein: CASSLGQRRTYNEQFF.